The TCR beta chain described here comes from a study of control samples from healthy donors and cancer patients (TCRdb year 2020). The library was obtained by the immunoSEQ multiplex PCR assay. The table was pulled from immuneACCESS by TCRdb, which kept in-frame rearrangements only. Such tables lose some clones; where checked, under half of the loss comes from unresolved V genes, and the rest has no known cause. This sample is represented by 65,000 to 95,000 clones; roughly 86% of them were singletons. The ten biggest clones cover around a fifth of the sample. CDR1 and CDR2 (LNHDA, SQIVND) derive from the germline V gene (reference sequence). Counted from cysteine to phenylalanine, this CDR3 has 14 amino acids. The DNA shown is the 42-base CDR3, in frame from base 1. V and J are truncated by 7 bases and 6 bases respectively, leaving an intervening sequence of 13 bases. This clone is a singleton in its sample. No cognate antigen has been identified for it. No per-base quality is available; no much larger clone lies one base away.

The V gene is TRBV19 and the J gene is TRBJ1-6, with the D gene not confidently named. This sequence was found in a man aged 50 or older in good health. Material: blood. The CDR3 sequence is CASTGARGNSPLHF. The DNA is as follows: TGTGCCAGTACGGGAGCCAGAGGTAATTCACCCCTCCACTTT.